Following are 3 T cell receptor beta chains from one sample sequenced in a study of T cell clones after liver transplantation. Profiled with immunoSEQ multiplex PCR; TCRdb holds only in-frame clones, not every one. In the table there are about 75,000 clones, roughly 80% of which are singletons. This specimen was CD4+ T cells from blood, taken roughly 48 months after liver transplant. The receptor source for this set is a human patient who received a liver transplant. The T cells may partly be graft donor cells.

The rearrangement uses TRBV4-1 and TRBJ1-1; D is undetermined. The V end lost 4 bases, the J end lost 4 bases, and 13 bases lay between the germline ends. Germline V gives CDR1 MGHRA, CDR2 YSYEKL. This CDR3 has 14 residues. The CDR3 region is CASSPTGFGTEAFF. DNA for the CDR3: TGCGCCAGCAGCCCTACGGGGTTCGGCACTGAAGCTTTCTTT.

The chain has TRBV4-1 and TRBJ2-3, with TRBD1 matching 10 bases. J was trimmed by 1 base and V by 4 bases; bases with no gene match: 5. Germline V gene data show CDR1 as MGHRA and CDR2 as YSYEKL. The CDR3 length is 16 residues. The CDR3 DNA is TGCGCCAGCAGCCCGACCGGGACAGGGGGCACAGATACGCAGTATTTT. Protein product: CASSPTGTGGTDTQYF.

The rearrangement uses TRBV2 and TRBJ1-6, with D tentatively TRBD1 (5 bases). The CDR3 has 14 amino acids. Germline CDR1 and CDR2: SNHLY and FYNNEI. Trimming shortened V by 6 bases and J by 9 bases, and 15 bases separated the two germline ends. The CDR3 nucleotides read TGTGCCAGCAGCCTCGGGACGGACGGTTCACCCCTCCACTTT. Protein sequence: CASSLGTDGSPLHF. The full variable domain, in which reference TRBV2 and TRBJ1-6 provide the parts outside the CDR3, is EPEVTQTPSHQVTQMGQEVILRCVPISNHLYFYWYRQILGQKVEFLVSFYNNEISEKSEIFDDQFSVERPDGSNFTLKIRSTKLEDSAMYFCASSLGTDGSPLHFGNGTRLTVT.